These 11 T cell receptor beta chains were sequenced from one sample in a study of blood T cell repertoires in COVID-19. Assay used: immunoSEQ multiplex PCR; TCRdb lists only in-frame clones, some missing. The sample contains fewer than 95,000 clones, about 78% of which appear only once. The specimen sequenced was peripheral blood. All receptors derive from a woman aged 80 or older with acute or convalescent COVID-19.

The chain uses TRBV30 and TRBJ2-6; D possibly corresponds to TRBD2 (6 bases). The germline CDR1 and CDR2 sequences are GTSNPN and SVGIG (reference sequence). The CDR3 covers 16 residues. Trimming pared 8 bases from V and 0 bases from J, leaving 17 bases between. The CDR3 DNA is TGTGCCCTGGGGGGTCTTCAGAGCTCTGGGGCCAACGTCCTGACTTTC. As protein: CALGGLQSSGANVLTF.

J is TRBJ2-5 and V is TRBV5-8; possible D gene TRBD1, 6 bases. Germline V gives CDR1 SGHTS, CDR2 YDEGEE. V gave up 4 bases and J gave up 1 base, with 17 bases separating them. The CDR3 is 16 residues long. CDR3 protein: CASSRGNRAGQETQYF. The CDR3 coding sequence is TGTGCCAGCAGCCGGGGAAACAGGGCGGGCCAAGAGACCCAGTACTTC.

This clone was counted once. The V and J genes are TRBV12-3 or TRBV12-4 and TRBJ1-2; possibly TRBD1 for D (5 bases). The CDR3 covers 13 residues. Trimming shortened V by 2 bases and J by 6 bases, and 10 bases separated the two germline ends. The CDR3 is CASSLPGGNGYTF. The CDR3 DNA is TGTGCCAGCAGTTTACCGGGGGGAAATGGCTACACCTTC.

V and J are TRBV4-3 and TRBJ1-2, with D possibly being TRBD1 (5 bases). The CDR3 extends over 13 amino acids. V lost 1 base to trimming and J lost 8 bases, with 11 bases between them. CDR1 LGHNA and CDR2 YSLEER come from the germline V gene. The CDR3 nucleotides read TGCGCCAGCAGCCAAGTAGGGGCTCGAGGCTACACCTTC. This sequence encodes CASSQVGARGYTF.

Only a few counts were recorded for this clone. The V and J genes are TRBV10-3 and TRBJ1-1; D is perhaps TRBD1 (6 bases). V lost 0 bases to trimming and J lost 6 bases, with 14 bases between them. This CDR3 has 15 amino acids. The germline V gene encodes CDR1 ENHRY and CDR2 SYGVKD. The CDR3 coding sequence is TGTGCCATCAGTGAGTCGTTGGGGGGGCTCGCTGAAGCTTTCTTT. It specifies CAISESLGGLAEAFF.

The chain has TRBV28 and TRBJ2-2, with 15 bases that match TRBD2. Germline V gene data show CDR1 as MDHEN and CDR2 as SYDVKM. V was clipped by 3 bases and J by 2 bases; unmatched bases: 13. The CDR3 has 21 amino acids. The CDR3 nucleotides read TGTGCCAGCAGTTTTGATTTAGGGACTAGCGGGGGGCCCACCAACACCGGGGAGCTGTTTTTT. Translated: CASSFDLGTSGGPTNTGELFF. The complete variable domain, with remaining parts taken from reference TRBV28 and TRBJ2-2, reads DVKVTQSSRYLVKRTGEKVFLECVQDMDHENMFWYRQDPGLGLRLIYFSYDVKMKEKGDIPEGYSVSREKKERFSLILESASTNQTSMYLCASSFDLGTSGGPTNTGELFFGEGSRLTVL.

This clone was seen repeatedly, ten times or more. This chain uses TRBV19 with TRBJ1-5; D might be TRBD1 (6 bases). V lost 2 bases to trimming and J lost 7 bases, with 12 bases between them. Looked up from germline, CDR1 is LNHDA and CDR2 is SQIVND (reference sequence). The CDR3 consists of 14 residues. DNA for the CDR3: TGTGCCAGTAGTATACTGGGGGCTATGCAGCCCCAGCATTTT. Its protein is CASSILGAMQPQHF.

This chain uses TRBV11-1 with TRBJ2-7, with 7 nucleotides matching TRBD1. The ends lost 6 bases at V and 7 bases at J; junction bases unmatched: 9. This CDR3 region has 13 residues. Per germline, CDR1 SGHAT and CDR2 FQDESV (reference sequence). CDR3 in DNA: TGTGCCAGCAGTACTACAGGGGTCTGGGAGCAGTACTTC. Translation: CASSTTGVWEQYF.

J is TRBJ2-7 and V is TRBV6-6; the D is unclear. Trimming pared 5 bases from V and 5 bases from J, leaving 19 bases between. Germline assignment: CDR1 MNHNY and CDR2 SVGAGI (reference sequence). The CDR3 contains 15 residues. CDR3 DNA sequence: TGTGCCAGCAGTCGGTTACAAGAGAGGTCTGACGAGCAGTACTTC. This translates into CASSRLQERSDEQYF.

The CDR3 nucleotides are TGTGCCAGCAGCGCCAACACAGGCCCTGGGGTTTACGAGCAGTACTTC. Translating gives CASSANTGPGVYEQYF. The chain uses TRBV9 and TRBJ2-7; the D gene is possibly TRBD1 (5 bases). Germline V gene lookup returns CDR1 SGDLS and CDR2 YYNGEE. V was shortened by 3 bases and J by 4 bases, with 20 bases between the two germline ends. The CDR3 runs 16 residues.

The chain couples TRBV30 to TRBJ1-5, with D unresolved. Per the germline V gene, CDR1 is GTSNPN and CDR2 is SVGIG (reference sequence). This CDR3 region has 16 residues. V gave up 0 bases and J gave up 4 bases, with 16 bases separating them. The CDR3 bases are TGTGCCTGGAGTGTTACGTGGCTCGCGGAAAATCAGCCCCAGCATTTT. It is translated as CAWSVTWLAENQPQHF.